This T cell receptor beta chain was obtained from a study of molecular identifiers for immune sequencing clone quantification. CDR1 and CDR2 from the germline V gene are SEHNR and FQNEAQ (reference sequence). The CDR3 totals 16 residues. V shed 5 bases, J shed 1 base, and the junction held 6 bases outside the gene matches. TCRdb recomputed calls from the PCR reads with MiXCR, one row per CDR3 protein. The table has hundreds of thousands of distinct CDR3 sequences, about 25% seen once. Sequenced: naive CD8+ T cells from blood, with Jurkat cell RNA spiked in. Subset here: FACS-sorted CD8+CD4-CCR7+CD45RA+ naive T cells. This chain uses TRBV7-9 with TRBJ1-1, with 11 bases that match TRBD1. This TCR derives from a human donor in good health. Some libraries in this study had Jurkat cell RNA spiked in. CDR3 loop: CASSRTGGDENTEAFF. The CDR3, as DNA: TGTGCCAGCAGCAGGACAGGGGGCGACGAGAACACTGAAGCTTTCTTT.